This T cell receptor beta chain was observed in a study of regulatory T cells in long-lasting Graves disease. As to time point: newly diagnosed GD, antithyroid drugs for less than 3 months. Preparation of the TCR library used RNA extracted from PBMCs. Combining iRepertoire HTBI primers with Arm-PCR of CDR3 regions, the authors built TCR beta libraries. TCRdb reprocessed the multiplex PCR reads with MiXCR, giving one entry per CDR3 protein. The repertoire holds about 220,000 distinct CDR3 sequences, with less than 20% as singletons. This clonotype has a count of ten or more. The germline V gene has CDR1 LNHDA and CDR2 SQIVND (reference sequence). The V end lost 5 bases, the J end lost 2 bases, and 13 bases lay between the germline ends. There are 15 residues in the CDR3. These records were also assigned to another study, of T cells in Graves' hyperthyroidism and ophthalmopathy.

This clonotype was obtained from a woman in her twenties or thirties with Graves disease. Sequenced here: peripheral blood mononuclear cells (PBMCs), sampled at new diagnosis, from a patient treated with antithyroid drugs. This chain joins TRBV19 and TRBJ2-1, with D perhaps TRBD2 (5 bases). The CDR3 DNA follows: TGTGCCAGTAGTGCCCGGACTCGTACCTACAATGAGCAGTTCTTC. It codes for CASSARTRTYNEQFF.